The clone carrying this T cell receptor beta chain was detected only once. Looked up from germline, CDR1 is GTSNPN and CDR2 is SVGIG (reference sequence). There are 15 residues in the CDR3. After removal of 2 bases from V and 7 bases from J, the junction contained 8 bases not matched to a gene. These data come from a study of blood T cell repertoires in COVID-19. About the study: Sites in the United States, Italy and Spain provided acute and convalescent COVID-19 samples. T cells, B-cell-depleted T cells, or PBMCs supplied cDNA or gDNA.

Under the authors' procedure: From reference gene primer amplification, estimates of nucleated cell counts were derived. Assay used: immunoSEQ multiplex PCR; TCRdb lists only in-frame clones, some missing. V and J calls and clone size come straight from that table; D and trimming were deduced from the DNA. Of tens of thousands of clones in the sample, over 65% are singletons; the top ten hold roughly 10%. The receptor comes from a human donor in a cohort sampled during active COVID-19. The gene calls are TRBV30 and TRBJ1-5, with 10 bases identical to TRBD1. The sequencing sample was made of peripheral blood. CDR3 protein: CAWSTLTGGGQPQHF. In DNA form, the CDR3 reads TGTGCCTGGAGTACCCTGACAGGGGGCGGCCAGCCCCAGCATTTT. Together with reference TRBV30 and TRBJ1-5, the CDR3 gives the full variable domain: SQTIHQWPATLVQPVGSPLSLECTVEGTSNPNLYWYRQAAGRGLQLLFYSVGIGQISSEVPQNLSASRPQDRQFILSSKKLLLSDSGFYLCAWSTLTGGGQPQHFGDGTRLSIL.